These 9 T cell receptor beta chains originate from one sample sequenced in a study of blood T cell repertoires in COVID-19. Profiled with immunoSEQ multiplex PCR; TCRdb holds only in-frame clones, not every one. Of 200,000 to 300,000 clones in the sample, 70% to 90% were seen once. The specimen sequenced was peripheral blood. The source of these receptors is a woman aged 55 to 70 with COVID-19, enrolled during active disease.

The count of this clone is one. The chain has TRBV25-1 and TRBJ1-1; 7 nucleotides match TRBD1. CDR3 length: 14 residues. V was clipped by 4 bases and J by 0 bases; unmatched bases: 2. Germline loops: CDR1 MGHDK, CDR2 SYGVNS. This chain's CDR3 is CASSVTGVNTEAFF. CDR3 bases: TGTGCCAGCAGTGTAACAGGGGTGAACACTGAAGCTTTCTTT.

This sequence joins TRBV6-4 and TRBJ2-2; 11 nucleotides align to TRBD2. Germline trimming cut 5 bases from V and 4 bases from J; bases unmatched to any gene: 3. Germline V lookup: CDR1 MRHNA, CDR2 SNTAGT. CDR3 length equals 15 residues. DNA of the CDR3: TGTGCCAGCAGTCGACTAGCGGGACCCACCGGGGAGCTGTTTTTT. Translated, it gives CASSRLAGPTGELFF.

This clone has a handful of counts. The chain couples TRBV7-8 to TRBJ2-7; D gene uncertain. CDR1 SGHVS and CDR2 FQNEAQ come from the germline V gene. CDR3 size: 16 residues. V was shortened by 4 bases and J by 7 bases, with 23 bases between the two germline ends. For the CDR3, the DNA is TGTGCCAGCAGCTCGTTCCCCGTGGCAGGCGAGCCGGAGCAGTACTTC. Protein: CASSSFPVAGEPEQYF.

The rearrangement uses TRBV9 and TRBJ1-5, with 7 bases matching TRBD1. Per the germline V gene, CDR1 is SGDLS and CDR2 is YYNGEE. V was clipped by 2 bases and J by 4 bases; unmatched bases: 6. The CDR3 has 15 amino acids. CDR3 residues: CASSVSGQTNQPQHF. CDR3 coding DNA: TGTGCCAGCAGCGTTTCGGGACAGACAAATCAGCCCCAGCATTTT. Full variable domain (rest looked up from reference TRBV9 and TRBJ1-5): DSGVTQTPKHLITATGQRVTLRCSPRSGDLSVYWYQQSLDQGLQFLIQYYNGEERAKGNILERFSAQQFPDLHSELNLSSLELGDSALYFCASSVSGQTNQPQHFGDGTRLSIL.

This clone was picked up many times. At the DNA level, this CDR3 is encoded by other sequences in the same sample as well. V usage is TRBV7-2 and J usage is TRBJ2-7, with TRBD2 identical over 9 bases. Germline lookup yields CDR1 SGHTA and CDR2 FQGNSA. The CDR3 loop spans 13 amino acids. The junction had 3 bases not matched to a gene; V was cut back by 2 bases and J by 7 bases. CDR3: CASSLRLAGEQYF. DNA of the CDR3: TGTGCCAGCAGCTTAAGGCTAGCGGGGGAGCAGTACTTC.

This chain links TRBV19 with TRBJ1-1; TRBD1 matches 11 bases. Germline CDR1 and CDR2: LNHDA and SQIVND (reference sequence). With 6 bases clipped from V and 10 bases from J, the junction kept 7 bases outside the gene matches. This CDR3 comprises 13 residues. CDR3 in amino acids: CASRSGGTGGAFF. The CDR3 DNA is TGTGCCAGTAGATCCGGGGGGACAGGGGGAGCTTTCTTT.

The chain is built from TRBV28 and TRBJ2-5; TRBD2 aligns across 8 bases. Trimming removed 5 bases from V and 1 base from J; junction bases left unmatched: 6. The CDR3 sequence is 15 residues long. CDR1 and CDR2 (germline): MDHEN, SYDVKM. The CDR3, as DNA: TGTGCCAGCAGTGTGGCTAGCGGGCCCCAAGAGACCCAGTACTTC. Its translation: CASSVASGPQETQYF.

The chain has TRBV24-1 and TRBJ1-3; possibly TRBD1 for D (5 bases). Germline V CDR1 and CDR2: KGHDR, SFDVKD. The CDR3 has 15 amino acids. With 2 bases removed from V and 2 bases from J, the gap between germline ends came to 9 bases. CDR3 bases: TGTGCCACCAGTGATTCCTCCAGGGCTGGAAACACCATATATTTT. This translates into CATSDSSRAGNTIYF.

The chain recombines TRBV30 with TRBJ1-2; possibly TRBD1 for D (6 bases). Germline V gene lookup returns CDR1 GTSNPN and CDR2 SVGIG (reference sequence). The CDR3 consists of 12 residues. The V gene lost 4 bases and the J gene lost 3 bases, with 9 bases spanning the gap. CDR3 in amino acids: CAWTPGDYGYTF. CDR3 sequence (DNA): TGTGCCTGGACCCCAGGGGACTATGGCTACACCTTC.